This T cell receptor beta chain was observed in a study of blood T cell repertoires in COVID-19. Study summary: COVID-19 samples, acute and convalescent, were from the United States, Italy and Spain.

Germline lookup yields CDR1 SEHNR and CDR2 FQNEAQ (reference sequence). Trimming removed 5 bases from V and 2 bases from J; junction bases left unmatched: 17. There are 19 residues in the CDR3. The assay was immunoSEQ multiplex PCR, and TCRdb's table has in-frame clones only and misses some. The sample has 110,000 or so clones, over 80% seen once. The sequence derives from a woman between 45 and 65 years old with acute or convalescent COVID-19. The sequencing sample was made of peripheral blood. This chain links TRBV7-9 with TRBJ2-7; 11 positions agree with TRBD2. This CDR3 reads CASSTSITGTSGVPYEQYF. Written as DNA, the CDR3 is TGTGCCAGCAGCACTTCCATCACGGGGACTAGCGGAGTCCCCTACGAGCAGTACTTC. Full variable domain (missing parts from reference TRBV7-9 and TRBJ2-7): DTGVSQNPRHKITKRGQNVTFRCDPISEHNRLYWYRQTLGQGPEFLTYFQNEAQLEKSRLLSDRFSAERPKGSFSTLEIQRTEQGDSAMYLCASSTSITGTSGVPYEQYFGPGTRLTVT.